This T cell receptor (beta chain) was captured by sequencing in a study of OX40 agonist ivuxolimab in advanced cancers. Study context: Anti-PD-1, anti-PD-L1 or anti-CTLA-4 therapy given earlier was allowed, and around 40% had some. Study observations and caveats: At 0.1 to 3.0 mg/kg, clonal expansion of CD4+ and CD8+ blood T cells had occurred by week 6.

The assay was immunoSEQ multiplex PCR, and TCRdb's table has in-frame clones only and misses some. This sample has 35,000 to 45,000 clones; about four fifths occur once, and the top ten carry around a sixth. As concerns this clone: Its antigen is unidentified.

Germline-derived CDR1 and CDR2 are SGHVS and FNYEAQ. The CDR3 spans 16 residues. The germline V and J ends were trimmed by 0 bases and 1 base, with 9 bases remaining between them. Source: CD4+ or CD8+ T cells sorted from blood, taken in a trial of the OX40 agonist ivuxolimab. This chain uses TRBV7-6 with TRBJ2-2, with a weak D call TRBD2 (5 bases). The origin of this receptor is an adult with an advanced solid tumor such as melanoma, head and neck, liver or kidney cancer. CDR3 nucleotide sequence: TGTGCCAGCAGCTTAGCGCTAGCATTGAACACCGGGGAGCTGTTTTTT. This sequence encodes CASSLALALNTGELFF. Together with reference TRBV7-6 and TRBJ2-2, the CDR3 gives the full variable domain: GAGVSQSPRYKVTKRGQDVALRCDPISGHVSLYWYRQALGQGPEFLTYFNYEAQQDKSGLPNDRFSAERPEGSISTLTIQRTEQRDSAMYRCASSLALALNTGELFFGEGSRLTVL.